These 9 T cell receptor beta chains share one sample of origin, sequenced in a study of glioma-infiltrating T cells. The iRepertoire nested amplicon-rescue multiplex PCR amplified TCR alpha and beta CDR3s from RNA. Each CDR3 protein is one row after TCRdb ran MiXCR on the multiplex PCR reads. The sample holds about 380,000 distinct CDR3 sequences; roughly two fifths are singletons and the top ten take 12%. The sample was glioma tissue, nonneoplastic brain tissue, or PBMCs (not recorded which). All receptors come from a human donor with low-grade glioma or glioblastoma, undergoing nonglioma brain surgery, or in good health (not recorded which).

The chain joins TRBV20-1 to TRBJ2-5, with 7 bases matching TRBD2. Trimming at V came to 0 bases and at J to 0 bases, leaving 4 bases not matched to a gene. Germline CDR1 and CDR2: DFQATT and SNEGSKA (reference sequence). CDR3 size: 15 residues. DNA for the CDR3: TGCAGTGCTAGAGAGGGGGGGGACTACCAAGAGACCCAGTACTTC. Amino acids: CSAREGGDYQETQYF.

Worth noting for this clonotype: This may be a read error, as it is one base from a much larger clone. The J gene is TRBJ2-1, the V gene TRBV28; 11 nucleotides line up with TRBD2. The J call may be mistaken, given a closer DNA end match to TRBJ2-7. The CDR3 has 15 residues. Germline assignment: CDR1 MDHEN and CDR2 SYDVKM. This CDR3 is CASSRLAGFYNEQYF. CDR3 coding DNA: TGTGCCAGCAGTCGACTAGCGGGGTTCTACAATGAGCAGTACTTC.

This clonotype was picked up many times. The gene calls are TRBV27 and TRBJ2-1; tentative D call: TRBD1 (5 bases). The ends were cut back, 5 bases at V and 8 bases at J, with 16 bases in the middle. The CDR3 spans 14 residues. From germline, CDR1 is MNHEY and CDR2 SMNVEV (reference sequence). CDR3 residues: CASSRPQGGHEQFF. The CDR3 coding sequence is TGTGCCAGCAGTCGCCCGCAGGGTGGGCATGAGCAGTTCTTC.

This chain uses TRBV27 with TRBJ2-3; D remains ambiguous. This CDR3 has 12 amino acids. Trimming pared 3 bases from V and 6 bases from J, leaving 7 bases between. CDR1 and CDR2 from the germline V gene are MNHEY and SMNVEV (reference sequence). The CDR3 DNA reads as TGTGCCAGCAGTTTTTATGGGGATACGCAGTATTTT. It translates to CASSFYGDTQYF.

A remark on this clonotype: A much larger clone differs by one base, so this may be a read error. This chain uses TRBV27 with TRBJ1-5; D not certain. The CDR3 runs to 12 residues. The germline V gene encodes CDR1 MNHEY and CDR2 SMNVEV (reference sequence). Trimming took off 6 bases at V and 10 bases at J, with 13 bases between the two ends. In DNA, the CDR3 is TGTGCCAGCAGGCTGTTGGGTCATCCCCAGCATTTT. Amino acids: CASRLLGHPQHF.

As concerns this clonotype: At one end, the junction sequence differs from germline, possibly due to a read error. The rearrangement uses TRBV7-2 and TRBJ2-6; a possible D gene is TRBD1 (6 bases). Germline V gene data show CDR1 as SGHTA and CDR2 as FQGNSA. This CDR3 has 16 residues. In DNA form, the CDR3 reads TGTGCCAGCGGCTTAGCGCCAGGGGTCGGGGCCAACGTCCTGACTTTC. Residues: CASGLAPGVGANVLTF.

The chain uses TRBV12-3 or TRBV12-4 and TRBJ2-5, with 7 bases identical to TRBD1. J lost 5 bases, V lost 5 bases, and 8 bases had no gene match. This CDR3 spans 14 amino acids. CDR3 coding DNA: TGTGCCAGCAGTACAACAGGGGTCGGGGAGACCCAGTACTTC. Translating it yields CASSTTGVGETQYF.

The sample holds many counts of this clonotype. The chain couples TRBV28 to TRBJ1-6; a possible D gene is TRBD1 (6 bases). Trimming removed 3 bases from V and 9 bases from J, with 12 bases in between. The germline V gene encodes CDR1 MDHEN and CDR2 SYDVKM. CDR3 length: 14 amino acids. CDR3 bases: TGTGCCAGCAGTTTCAGGGGCGGTGGTTCACCCCTCCACTTT. Translation: CASSFRGGGSPLHF.

The V call is TRBV7-3, the J call TRBJ1-5, with D uncertain. The CDR3 runs to 13 residues. Germline CDR1 reads SGHTA; CDR2 reads FQGTGA. V was trimmed by 3 bases and J by 6 bases, leaving 9 bases between them. The CDR3 loop reads CASSFSGGQPQHF. CDR3 DNA: TGTGCCAGCAGCTTTTCCGGAGGTCAGCCCCAGCATTTT.